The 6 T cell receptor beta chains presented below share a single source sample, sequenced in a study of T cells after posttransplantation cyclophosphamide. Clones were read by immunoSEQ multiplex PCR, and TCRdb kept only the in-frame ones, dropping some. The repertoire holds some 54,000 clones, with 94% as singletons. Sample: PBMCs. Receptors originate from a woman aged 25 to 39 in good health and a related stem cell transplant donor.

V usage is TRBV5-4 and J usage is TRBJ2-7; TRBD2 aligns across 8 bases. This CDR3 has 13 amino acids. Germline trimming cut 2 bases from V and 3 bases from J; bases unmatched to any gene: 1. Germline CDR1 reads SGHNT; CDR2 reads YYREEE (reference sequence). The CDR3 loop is CASSFGGVYEQYF. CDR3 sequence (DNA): TGTGCCAGCAGCTTCGGGGGGGTCTACGAGCAGTACTTC.

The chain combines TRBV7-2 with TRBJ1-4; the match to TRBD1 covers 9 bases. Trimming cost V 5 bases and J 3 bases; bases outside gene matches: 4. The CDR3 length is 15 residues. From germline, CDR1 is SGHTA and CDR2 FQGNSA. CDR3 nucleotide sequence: TGTGCCAGCAGCACCCGGACAGGGGCTAATGAAAAACTGTTTTTT. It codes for CASSTRTGANEKLFF.

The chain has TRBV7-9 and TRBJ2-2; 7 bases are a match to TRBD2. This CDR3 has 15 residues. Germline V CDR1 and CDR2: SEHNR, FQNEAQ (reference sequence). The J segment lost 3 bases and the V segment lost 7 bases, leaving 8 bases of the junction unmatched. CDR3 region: CASTWTSRDTGELFF. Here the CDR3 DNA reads TGTGCCAGCACCTGGACTAGTCGGGACACCGGGGAGCTGTTTTTT.

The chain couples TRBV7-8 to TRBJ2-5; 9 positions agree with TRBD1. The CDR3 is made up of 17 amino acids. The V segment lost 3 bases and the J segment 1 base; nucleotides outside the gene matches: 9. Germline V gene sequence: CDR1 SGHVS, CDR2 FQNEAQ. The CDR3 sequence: CASSLLSDRGPQETQYF. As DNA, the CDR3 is TGTGCCAGCAGCTTGCTCTCGGACAGGGGTCCCCAAGAGACCCAGTACTTC.

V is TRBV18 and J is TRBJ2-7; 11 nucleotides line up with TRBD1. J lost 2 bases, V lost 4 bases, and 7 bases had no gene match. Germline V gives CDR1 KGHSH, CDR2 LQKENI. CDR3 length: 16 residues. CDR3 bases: TGTGCCAGCTCACGTCCCGGGACAGGGGGAACCTACGAGCAGTACTTC. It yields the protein CASSRPGTGGTYEQYF.

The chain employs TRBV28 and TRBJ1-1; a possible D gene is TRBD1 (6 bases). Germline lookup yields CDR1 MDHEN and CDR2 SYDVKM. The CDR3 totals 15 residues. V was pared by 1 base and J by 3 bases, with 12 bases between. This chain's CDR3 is CASSLFGGGDTEAFF. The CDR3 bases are TGTGCCAGCAGTTTATTCGGGGGGGGCGACACTGAAGCTTTCTTT.